One sample yielded the 6 T cell receptor beta chains listed below, sequenced in a study of post-analysis software for immune sequencing data. Findings of the study overall: Four or five TRBV segments were significantly more frequent in patients than in controls. TRBV5-6, TRBV5-1 and TRBV20-1 were among these segments.

Their antigens remain unidentified. Unique molecular identifiers featured in each of the TCR beta cDNA libraries. TCRdb fed the PCR reads into MiXCR, producing one record per CDR3 protein. Among under 900,000 distinct CDR3 sequences, about 57% were seen once, and the ten largest hold 4.6%. The sequenced sample was blood. The receptors were sampled from a girl aged 5-17 years with multiple sclerosis.

This clonotype came up a few times. V and J are TRBV5-1 and TRBJ1-2; 8 nucleotides match TRBD1. CDR1 is SGHRS and CDR2 is YFSETQ in the germline V gene. This CDR3 has 16 amino acids. The trim removed 4 bases at V and 8 bases at J, leaving 16 bases unmatched. This CDR3 is CASSGALDRGQFGYTF. CDR3 DNA: TGCGCCAGCAGCGGGGCCCTTGACAGGGGTCAGTTCGGCTACACCTTC.

This clonotype was counted a single time. This rearrangement joins TRBV7-8 to TRBJ2-7; 9 bases align to TRBD2. Germline CDR1 is SGHVS and CDR2 is FQNEAQ. The CDR3 consists of 15 residues. J lost 7 bases, V lost 5 bases, and 12 bases had no gene match. The CDR3 protein is CASSGRTSVGWEQYF. CDR3 sequence (DNA): TGTGCCAGCAGCGGACGGACTAGCGTTGGGTGGGAGCAGTACTTC.

This clonotype was seen only a few times. The gene calls are TRBV20-1 and TRBJ2-3; 11 bases are shared with TRBD2. The CDR3 is 13 amino acids. Germline CDR1 and CDR2: DFQATT and SNEGSKA (reference sequence). J was trimmed by 5 bases and V by 6 bases; bases with no gene match: 4. CDR3 residues: CSAGTSGRDTQYF. The CDR3, as DNA: TGCAGTGCCGGGACTAGCGGAAGAGATACGCAGTATTTT.

This clonotype was counted once. J is TRBJ1-5 and V is TRBV19; TRBD1 might be the D (6 bases). Trimming took 0 bases from V and 2 from J, leaving 8 bases between them. CDR3 size: 15 residues. Per germline, CDR1 LNHDA and CDR2 SQIVND (reference sequence). The CDR3 region has the DNA TGTGCCAGTAGTATAGAGGACAGACGCAATCAGCCCCAGCATTTT. It codes for CASSIEDRRNQPQHF.

There are a few counts of this clonotype. This sequence joins TRBV9 and TRBJ2-7; no reliable D call. Germline values: CDR1 SGDLS, CDR2 YYNGEE. The V gene lost 2 bases and the J gene lost 2 bases, with 17 bases spanning the gap. This CDR3 has 16 residues. The chain's CDR3 is CASSVNPNPSPYEQYF. The CDR3 nucleotides are TGTGCCAGCAGCGTCAACCCGAACCCGAGCCCCTACGAGCAGTACTTC.

This chain uses TRBV24-1 with TRBJ2-3; possibly TRBD1 or TRBD2 for D (7 bases each). This CDR3 region has 15 residues. V lost 4 bases and J lost 5, with 15 bases in between. Germline V gives CDR1 KGHDR, CDR2 SFDVKD. CDR3 nucleotides: TGTGCCACCAGTGACACCCCAGGGGGGGTAGATACGCAGTATTTT. Translating it yields CATSDTPGGVDTQYF.